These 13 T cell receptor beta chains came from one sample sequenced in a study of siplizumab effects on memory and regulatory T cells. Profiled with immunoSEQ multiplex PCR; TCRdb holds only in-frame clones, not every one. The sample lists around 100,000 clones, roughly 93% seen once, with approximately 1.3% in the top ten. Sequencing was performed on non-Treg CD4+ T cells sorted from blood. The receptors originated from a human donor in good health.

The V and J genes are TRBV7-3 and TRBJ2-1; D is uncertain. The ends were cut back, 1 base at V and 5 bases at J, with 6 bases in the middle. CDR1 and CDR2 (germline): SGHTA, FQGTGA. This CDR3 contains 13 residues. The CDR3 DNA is TGTGCCAGCAGCTTAAGCCCCAACAATGAGCAGTTCTTC. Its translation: CASSLSPNNEQFF.

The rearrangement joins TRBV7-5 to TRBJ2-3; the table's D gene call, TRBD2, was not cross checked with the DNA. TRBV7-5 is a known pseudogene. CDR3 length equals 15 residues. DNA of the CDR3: TGTGCCAGCAGCTTAGATGCGGGGAGCACAGATACGCAGTATTTT. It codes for CASSLDAGSTDTQYF.

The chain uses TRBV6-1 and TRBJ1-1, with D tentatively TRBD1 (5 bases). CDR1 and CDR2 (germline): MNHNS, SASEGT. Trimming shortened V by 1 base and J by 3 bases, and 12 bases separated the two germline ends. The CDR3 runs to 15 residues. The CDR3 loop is CASSEVGTAYTEAFF. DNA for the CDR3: TGTGCCAGCAGTGAAGTTGGGACGGCCTACACTGAAGCTTTCTTT.

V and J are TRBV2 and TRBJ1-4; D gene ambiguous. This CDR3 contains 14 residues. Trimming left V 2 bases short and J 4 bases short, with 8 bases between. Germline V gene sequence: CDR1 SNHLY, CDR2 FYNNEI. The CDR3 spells CASSENTNNEKLFF. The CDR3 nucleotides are TGTGCCAGCAGTGAAAATACTAATAATGAAAAACTGTTTTTT.

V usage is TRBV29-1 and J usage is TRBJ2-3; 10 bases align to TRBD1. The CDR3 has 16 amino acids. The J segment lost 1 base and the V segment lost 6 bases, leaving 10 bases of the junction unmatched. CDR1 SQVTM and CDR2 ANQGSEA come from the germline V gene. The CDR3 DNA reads TGCAGCGTAACTTCCGGGACAGGGGTTCGCACAGATACGCAGTATTTT. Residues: CSVTSGTGVRTDTQYF.

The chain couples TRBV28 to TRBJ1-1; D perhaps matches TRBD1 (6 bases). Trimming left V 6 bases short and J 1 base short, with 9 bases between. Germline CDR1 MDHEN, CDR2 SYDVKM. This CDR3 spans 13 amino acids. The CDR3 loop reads CASRRQENTEAFF. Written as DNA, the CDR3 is TGTGCCAGCAGGCGACAGGAGAACACTGAAGCTTTCTTT.

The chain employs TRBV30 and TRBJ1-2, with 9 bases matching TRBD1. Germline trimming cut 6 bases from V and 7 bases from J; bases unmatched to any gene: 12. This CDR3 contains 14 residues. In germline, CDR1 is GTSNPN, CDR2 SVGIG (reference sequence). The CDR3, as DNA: TGTGCCTGCCGGACAGGGGACGCCAATTTTGGCTACACCTTC. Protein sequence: CACRTGDANFGYTF. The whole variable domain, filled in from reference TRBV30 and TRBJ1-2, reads SQTIHQWPATLVQPVGSPLSLECTVEGTSNPNLYWYRQAAGRGLQLLFYSVGIGQISSEVPQNLSASRPQDRQFILSSKKLLLSDSGFYLCACRTGDANFGYTFGSGTRLTVV.

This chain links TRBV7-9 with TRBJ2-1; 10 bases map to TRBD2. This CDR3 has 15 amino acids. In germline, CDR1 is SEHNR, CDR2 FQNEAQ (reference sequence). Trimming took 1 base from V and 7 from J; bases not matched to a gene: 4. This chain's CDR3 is CASSLVLAGVNEQFF. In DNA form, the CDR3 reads TGTGCCAGCAGCTTAGTGCTAGCGGGAGTGAATGAGCAGTTCTTC.

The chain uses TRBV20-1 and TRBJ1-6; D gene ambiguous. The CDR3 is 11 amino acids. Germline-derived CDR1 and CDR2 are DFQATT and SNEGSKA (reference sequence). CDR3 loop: CSSRYNSPLHF. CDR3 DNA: TGCAGCAGCCGCTATAATTCACCCCTCCACTTT.

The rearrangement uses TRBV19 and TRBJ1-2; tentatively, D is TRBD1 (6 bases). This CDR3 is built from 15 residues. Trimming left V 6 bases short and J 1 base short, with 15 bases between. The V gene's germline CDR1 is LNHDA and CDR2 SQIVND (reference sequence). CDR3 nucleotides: TGTGCCAGTAGGATACAGGGCAGGGGTAACTATGGCTACACCTTC. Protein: CASRIQGRGNYGYTF.

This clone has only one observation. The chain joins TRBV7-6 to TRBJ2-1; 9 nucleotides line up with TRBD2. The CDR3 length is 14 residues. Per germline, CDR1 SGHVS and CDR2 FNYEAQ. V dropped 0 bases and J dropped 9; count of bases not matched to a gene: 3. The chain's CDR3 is CASSLAAGGVEQFF. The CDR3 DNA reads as TGTGCCAGCAGCTTAGCTGCGGGAGGGGTTGAGCAGTTCTTC. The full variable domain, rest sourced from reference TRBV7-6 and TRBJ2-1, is GAGVSQSPRYKVTKRGQDVALRCDPISGHVSLYWYRQALGQGPEFLTYFNYEAQQDKSGLPNDRFSAERPEGSISTLTIQRTEQRDSAMYRCASSLAAGGVEQFFGPGTRLTVL.

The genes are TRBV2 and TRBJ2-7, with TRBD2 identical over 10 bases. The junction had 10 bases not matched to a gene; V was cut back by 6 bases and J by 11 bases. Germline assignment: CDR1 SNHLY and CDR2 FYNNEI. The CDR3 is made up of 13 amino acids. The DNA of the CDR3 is TGTGCCAGCAGAGGGACTAGCGACCGAAGTGAGTACTTC. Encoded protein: CASRGTSDRSEYF.

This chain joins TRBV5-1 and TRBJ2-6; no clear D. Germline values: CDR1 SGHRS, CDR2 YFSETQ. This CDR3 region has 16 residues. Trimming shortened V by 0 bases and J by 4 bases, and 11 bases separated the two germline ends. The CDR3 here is CASSLARHTGANVLTF. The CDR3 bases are TGCGCCAGCAGCTTGGCCAGGCATACGGGGGCCAACGTCCTGACTTTC.